Following are 27 T cell receptor beta chains from one sample sequenced in a study of blood T cells in healthy people across ages. Then a second PCR, running about 7 to 11 cycles, was carried out with a sample-barcoded 5' primer and a J-beta primer mix. TCRdb fed the 5' RACE reads into MiXCR, producing one record per CDR3 protein. The sample has roughly 680,000 distinct CDR3 sequences; 52% are singletons. Material: blood. Source of these receptors: a woman of 80 years or more in good health.

The chain links TRBV3-1 to TRBJ2-3; D call uncertain. V was trimmed by 0 bases and J by 7 bases, leaving 5 bases between them. The CDR3 totals 12 residues. Germline loops: CDR1 LGHDT, CDR2 YNNKEL (reference sequence). CDR3 protein: CASSQERHTQYF. CDR3 nucleotides: TGTGCCAGCAGCCAAGAGCGGCATACGCAGTATTTT.

This clonotype appeared many times. The V call is TRBV24-1, the J call TRBJ2-1; TRBD2 matches 9 bases. Germline assignment: CDR1 KGHDR and CDR2 SFDVKD. The CDR3 loop spans 18 amino acids. V shed 3 bases and J 0 bases; nucleotides not matched to a gene: 8. CDR3 residues: CATSDPRPSGNSYNEQFF. The CDR3 nucleotides read TGTGCCACCAGTGATCCCCGACCTAGCGGGAACTCCTACAATGAGCAGTTCTTC.

In regard to this clonotype: With a much larger clone just one base away, this may be a read error. This rearrangement joins TRBV28 to TRBJ1-2; no clear D. Per the germline V gene, CDR1 is MDHEN and CDR2 is SYDVKM. V lost 7 bases to trimming and J lost 2 bases, with 17 bases between them. This CDR3 comprises 15 residues. The CDR3 DNA reads as TGTGCCAGCACCGGTCGTCGGGCTCACAACTATGGCTACACCTTC. Encoded protein: CASTGRRAHNYGYTF.

Comments on this clonotype: Being one base from a much bigger clone, this may be a read error. This chain uses TRBV20-1 with TRBJ2-1, with D possibly being TRBD1 (7 bases). Germline V CDR1 and CDR2: DFQATT, SNEGSKA (reference sequence). The CDR3 runs to 14 residues. CDR3 amino acids: CCAPEEGASNEQFF. The CDR3 coding sequence is TGCTGTGCTCCTGAGGAGGGGGCGAGCAATGAGCAGTTCTTC.

Ten or more counts support this clonotype. The chain combines TRBV2 with TRBJ2-1; 11 bases map to TRBD2. The CDR3 sequence is 13 residues long. V shed 9 bases and J 7 bases; nucleotides not matched to a gene: 5. Looked up from germline, CDR1 is SNHLY and CDR2 is FYNNEI. CDR3 sequence reads: CARTSSGGNEQFF. The CDR3 DNA reads TGTGCCAGGACCTCTAGCGGGGGGAATGAGCAGTTCTTC. The complete variable domain, with remaining parts taken from reference TRBV2 and TRBJ2-1, reads EPEVTQTPSHQVTQMGQEVILRCVPISNHLYFYWYRQILGQKVEFLVSFYNNEISEKSEIFDDQFSVERPDGSNFTLKIRSTKLEDSAMYFCARTSSGGNEQFFGPGTRLTVL.

This clonotype was seen many times. V gene TRBV4-2 combines with J gene TRBJ1-6; D perhaps matches TRBD1 (5 bases). V lost 0 bases and J lost 4, with 7 bases in between. CDR1 and CDR2 (germline): LGHNA, YNFKEQ. This CDR3 comprises 15 residues. This CDR3 is CASSQEGTYNSPLHF. The CDR3 DNA sequence: TGTGCCAGCAGCCAAGAGGGGACGTATAATTCACCCCTCCACTTT.

This clonotype was observed a handful of times. The V call is TRBV11-2, the J call TRBJ2-1; D tentatively fits TRBD1 or TRBD2 (5 bases each). Deletions cut 4 bases from V and 0 bases from J, with 16 bases between. The CDR3 contains 17 residues. CDR1 and CDR2 from the germline V gene are SGHAT and FQNNGV. The chain's CDR3 is CASSSRVLGSSYNEQFF. The CDR3 coding sequence is TGTGCCAGCAGCTCCAGGGTGCTAGGGAGCTCCTACAATGAGCAGTTCTTC.

This clonotype was seen only a few times. This chain uses TRBV6-6 with TRBJ2-2, with 7 bases identical to TRBD1. CDR3 length: 15 residues. Trimming removed 6 bases from V and 0 bases from J; junction bases left unmatched: 4. Germline assignment: CDR1 MNHNY and CDR2 SVGAGI (reference sequence). In nucleotides, the CDR3 is TGTGCCAGCAGACCCGGGACAGCGAACACCGGGGAGCTGTTTTTT. Translating gives CASRPGTANTGELFF.

The V gene is TRBV5-1, the J gene TRBJ2-5; 8 bases map to TRBD1. The V gene end was trimmed by 4 bases and the J gene end by 11 bases; junction bases not matched to a gene: 16. Germline V lookup: CDR1 SGHRS, CDR2 YFSETQ. This CDR3 has 15 residues. The CDR3 here is CASSVSGQDWDEQYF. Written as DNA, the CDR3 is TGCGCCAGCAGCGTCTCGGGACAGGACTGGGATGAGCAGTACTTC.

The chain combines TRBV2 with TRBJ2-5; weak D call: TRBD1 (6 bases). The CDR3 sequence is 12 residues long. Germline V lookup: CDR1 SNHLY, CDR2 FYNNEI. Trimming cost V 8 bases and J 3 bases, with 10 bases left between them. CDR3 nucleotide sequence: TGTGCCAGCCGGACAGATAAAGAGACCCAGTACTTC. It codes for CASRTDKETQYF.

This clonotype was counted ten times or more. The rearrangement uses TRBV12-3 or TRBV12-4 and TRBJ1-5; TRBD1 agrees at 8 bases. V lost 5 bases to trimming and J lost 1 base; unmatched junction nucleotides: 10. The CDR3 is 17 amino acids. The CDR3 sequence: CASSLDRAGRSNQPQHF. Written as DNA, the CDR3 is TGTGCCAGCAGTCTGGACAGGGCTGGAAGGAGCAATCAGCCCCAGCATTTT.

The CDR3 loop is CASSEAWTAGTDTQYF. In DNA form, the CDR3 reads TGTGCCAGCAGTGAAGCTTGGACGGCTGGCACAGATACGCAGTATTTT. The chain is built from TRBV2 and TRBJ2-3, with no clear D. Germline V gene data show CDR1 as SNHLY and CDR2 as FYNNEI. The CDR3 covers 16 residues. V lost 0 bases and J 1 base, leaving 11 bases between the germline ends.

J is TRBJ2-7 and V is TRBV9; the D gene is possibly TRBD1 (5 bases). This CDR3 has 13 amino acids. Trimming shortened V by 0 bases and J by 6 bases, and 10 bases separated the two germline ends. The V gene's germline CDR1 is SGDLS and CDR2 YYNGEE. The CDR3 nucleotides read TGTGCCAGCAGCGTAGATACAGGCTCCGAGCAGTACTTC. This translates into CASSVDTGSEQYF. Full variable domain (missing parts from reference TRBV9 and TRBJ2-7): DSGVTQTPKHLITATGQRVTLRCSPRSGDLSVYWYQQSLDQGLQFLIQYYNGEERAKGNILERFSAQQFPDLHSELNLSSLELGDSALYFCASSVDTGSEQYFGPGTRLTVT.

Many counts were recorded for this clonotype. The chain uses TRBV7-9 and TRBJ1-1, with D unresolved. The germline gives CDR1 SEHNR, CDR2 FQNEAQ (reference sequence). Trimming took off 1 base at V and 1 base at J, with 4 bases between the two ends. The CDR3 length is 13 residues. CDR3 sequence: CASSLGENTEAFF. For the CDR3, the DNA is TGTGCCAGCAGCTTAGGGGAGAACACTGAAGCTTTCTTT.

In its sample, this clonotype was seen many times. The chain joins TRBV4-1 to TRBJ1-5; no firm D call. This CDR3 has 13 amino acids. The ends were cut back, 0 bases at V and 6 bases at J, with 6 bases in the middle. CDR1 is MGHRA and CDR2 is YSYEKL in the germline V gene. CDR3 sequence: CASSQDVRQPQHF. The CDR3 DNA sequence: TGCGCCAGCAGCCAAGATGTCCGTCAGCCCCAGCATTTT.

At least ten counts were recorded for this clonotype. The V call is TRBV7-3, the J call TRBJ2-2; D is unclear. Germline CDR1 reads SGHTA; CDR2 reads FQGTGA. This CDR3 region has 14 residues. Trimming stripped 1 base from V and 1 base from J, with 4 bases between. CDR3 sequence: CASSLRMNTGELFF. The CDR3 coding sequence is TGTGCCAGCAGCTTAAGGATGAACACCGGGGAGCTGTTTTTT. Complete variable domain (other parts from reference TRBV7-3 and TRBJ2-2): GAGVSQTPSNKVTEKGKYVELRCDPISGHTALYWYRQSLGQGPEFLIYFQGTGAADDSGLPNDRFFAVRPEGSVSTLKIQRTERGDSAVYLCASSLRMNTGELFFGEGSRLTVL.

This chain links TRBV7-9 with TRBJ1-3; 7 bases line up with TRBD1. The V and J ends lost 2 bases and 4 bases, in that order; junction bases with no gene match: 5. This CDR3 has 15 residues. CDR1 is SEHNR and CDR2 is FQNEAQ in the germline V gene (reference sequence). This chain's CDR3 is CASSLNPQGGNTIYF. The CDR3 DNA follows: TGTGCCAGCAGCTTAAATCCACAGGGGGGAAACACCATATATTTT.

Only one count was recorded for this clonotype. The V call is TRBV15, the J call TRBJ2-1, with 11 bases lining up with TRBD1. Germline lookup yields CDR1 LNHNV and CDR2 YYDKDF (reference sequence). V lost 0 bases and J lost 6; bases outside the gene matches: 1. This CDR3 spans 15 amino acids. The CDR3 reads CATSRDGTGGNEQFF. Here the CDR3 DNA reads TGTGCCACCAGCAGAGATGGGACAGGGGGCAATGAGCAGTTCTTC. Full variable domain (rest looked up from reference TRBV15 and TRBJ2-1): DAMVIQNPRYQVTQFGKPVTLSCSQTLNHNVMYWYQQKSSQAPKLLFHYYDKDFNNEADTPDNFQSRRPNTSFCFLDIRSPGLGDTAMYLCATSRDGTGGNEQFFGPGTRLTVL.

This clonotype was detected only once. A read error may explain this, as a much larger clone is one base away. The chain combines TRBV5-1 with TRBJ1-6; the D is unclear. Germline V gene data show CDR1 as SGHRS and CDR2 as YFSETQ. The length of the CDR3 is 15 residues. V lost 4 bases to trimming and J lost 11 bases, with 19 bases between them. The CDR3 spells CASSLTHPVEAPLHF. The CDR3 DNA reads as TGCGCCAGCAGCCTTACCCACCCCGTGGAAGCACCCCTCCACTTT. Supplemented by reference TRBV5-1 and TRBJ1-6, the full variable domain reads KAGVTQTPRYLIKTRGQQVTLSCSPISGHRSVSWYQQTPGQGLQFLFEYFSETQRNKGNFPGRFSGRQFSNSRSEMNVSTLELGDSALYLCASSLTHPVEAPLHFGNGTRLTVT.

This clonotype was counted ten times or more. CDR3 residues: CASSLTDGLNQPQHF. The DNA of the CDR3 is TGTGCCAGCAGCTTGACGGACGGGCTCAATCAGCCCCAGCATTTT. This chain joins TRBV7-9 and TRBJ1-5, with D unclear. The germline V gene has CDR1 SEHNR and CDR2 FQNEAQ (reference sequence). Trimming left V 3 bases short and J 3 bases short, with 12 bases between. CDR3 length equals 15 residues.

A single count supports this clonotype. This may come from a read error, since a much larger clone is one base off. This chain uses TRBV18 with TRBJ2-5; the D gene is possibly TRBD1 (5 bases). This CDR3 has 13 amino acids. In germline, CDR1 is KGHSH, CDR2 LQKENI. As DNA, the CDR3 is TGTGCCAGCGCACCAGGGCAAGAAGAGACCCAGTACTTC. Translating gives CASAPGQEETQYF.

The chain joins TRBV10-2 to TRBJ2-2, with a tentative D call TRBD2 (6 bases). From germline, CDR1 is WSHSY and CDR2 SAAADI. The CDR3 has 14 amino acids. V dropped 6 bases and J dropped 5 bases, with 13 bases sitting between them. This chain's CDR3 is CASRNGRETGELFF. DNA of the CDR3: TGCGCCAGCAGAAACGGGAGAGAGACCGGGGAGCTGTTTTTT.

With respect to this clonotype: A much larger clone lies a single base off, so this may be a read error. The rearrangement joins TRBV12-3 or TRBV12-4 to TRBJ1-4; TRBD1 agrees at 10 bases. This CDR3 region has 15 residues. The CDR3 region has the DNA TGTGGCAGCAGTCTCCGGACAGGGGGAAGAGAAAAACTGTTTTTT. It codes for CGSSLRTGGREKLFF.

This clonotype was observed many times. This chain uses TRBV12-3 or TRBV12-4 with TRBJ2-7; D remains unclear. The CDR3 has 12 amino acids. V lost 2 bases to trimming and J lost 10 bases, with 12 bases between them. The CDR3 sequence is CASSLRYRIQYF. In DNA, the CDR3 is TGTGCCAGCAGTTTACGTTATAGGATTCAGTACTTC.

The rearrangement uses TRBV12-3 or TRBV12-4 and TRBJ2-7; no clear D. Trimming took off 3 bases at V and 3 bases at J, with 12 bases between the two ends. The CDR3 totals 14 residues. DNA for the CDR3: TGTGCCAGCAGTTTCAAGGGAAAGAACTACGAGCAGTACTTC. Encoded protein: CASSFKGKNYEQYF.

The chain joins TRBV9 to TRBJ1-3, with D possibly being TRBD1 (5 bases). V shed 2 bases and J shed 0 bases, with 15 bases lying between them. This CDR3 contains 17 residues. Germline values: CDR1 SGDLS, CDR2 YYNGEE. The CDR3 is CASSVEPHRSSGNTIYF. As DNA, the CDR3 is TGTGCCAGCAGCGTCGAGCCTCACAGGAGCTCTGGAAACACCATATATTTT. Complete variable domain (other parts from reference TRBV9 and TRBJ1-3): DSGVTQTPKHLITATGQRVTLRCSPRSGDLSVYWYQQSLDQGLQFLIQYYNGEERAKGNILERFSAQQFPDLHSELNLSSLELGDSALYFCASSVEPHRSSGNTIYFGEGSWLTVV.

This clonotype occurred a few times. The V and J genes are TRBV20-1 and TRBJ2-7; 11 bases fit TRBD2. The germline V gene encodes CDR1 DFQATT and CDR2 SNEGSKA (reference sequence). The CDR3 is 14 residues long. Losses at the gene ends were 5 bases for V and 4 bases for J; bases not matched to a gene: 7. The DNA for the CDR3 is TGCAGTGCTTCTACTAGCGGGAGTAGATACGAGCAGTACTTC. It codes for CSASTSGSRYEQYF.